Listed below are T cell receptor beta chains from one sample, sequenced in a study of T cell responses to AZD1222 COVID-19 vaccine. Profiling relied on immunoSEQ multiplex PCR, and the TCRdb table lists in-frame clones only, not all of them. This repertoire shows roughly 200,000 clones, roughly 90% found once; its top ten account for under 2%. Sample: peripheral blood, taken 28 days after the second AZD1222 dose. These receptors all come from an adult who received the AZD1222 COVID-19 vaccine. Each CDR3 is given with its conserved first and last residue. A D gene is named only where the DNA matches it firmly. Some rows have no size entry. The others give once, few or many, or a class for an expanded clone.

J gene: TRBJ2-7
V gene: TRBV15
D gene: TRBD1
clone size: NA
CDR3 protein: CATSKKTGFSYEQYF
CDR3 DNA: TGTGCCACCAGCAAAAAGACAGGGTTCTCCTACGAGCAGTACTTC

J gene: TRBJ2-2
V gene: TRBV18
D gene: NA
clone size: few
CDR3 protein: CASSLSKADTGELFF
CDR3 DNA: TGTGCCAGCTCACTTTCGAAGGCCGACACCGGGGAGCTGTTTTTT

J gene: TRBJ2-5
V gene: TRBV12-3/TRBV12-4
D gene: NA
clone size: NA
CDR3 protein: CASSPREETQYF
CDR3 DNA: TGTGCCAGCAGTCCTCGGGAAGAGACCCAGTACTTC

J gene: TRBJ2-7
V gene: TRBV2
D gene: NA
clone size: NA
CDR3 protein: CASRLTGAPYEQYF
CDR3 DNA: TGTGCCAGCAGGCTGACAGGTGCCCCCTACGAGCAGTACTTC

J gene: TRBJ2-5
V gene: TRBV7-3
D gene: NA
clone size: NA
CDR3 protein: CASSLGRGETQYF
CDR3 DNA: TGTGCCAGCAGCTTGGGCAGGGGTGAGACCCAGTACTTC

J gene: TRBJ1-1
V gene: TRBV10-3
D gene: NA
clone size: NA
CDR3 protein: CAIRANGQPNTEAFF
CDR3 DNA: TGTGCCATCAGGGCCAATGGACAGCCGAACACTGAAGCTTTCTTT

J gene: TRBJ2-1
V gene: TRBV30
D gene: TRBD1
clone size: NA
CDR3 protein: CAWGQGVGEQFF
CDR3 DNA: TGTGCCTGGGGACAGGGGGTCGGCGAGCAGTTCTTC

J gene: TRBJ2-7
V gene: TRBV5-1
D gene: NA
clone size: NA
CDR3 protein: CASSLAPPYEQYF
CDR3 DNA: TGCGCCAGCAGCTTGGCGCCCCCCTACGAGCAGTACTTC

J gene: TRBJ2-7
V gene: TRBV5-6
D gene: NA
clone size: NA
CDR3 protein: CASSLWGMEQYF
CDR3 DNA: TGTGCCAGCAGCTTGTGGGGGATGGAGCAGTACTTC

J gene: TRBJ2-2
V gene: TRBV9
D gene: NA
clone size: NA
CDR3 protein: CASSVSHTRPGELFF
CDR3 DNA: TGTGCCAGCAGCGTATCCCACACCAGGCCCGGGGAGCTGTTTTTT

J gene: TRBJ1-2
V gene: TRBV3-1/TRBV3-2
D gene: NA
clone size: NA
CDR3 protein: CASSRGGGYTF
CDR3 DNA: TGTGCCAGCAGCCGAGGAGGTGGCTACACCTTC

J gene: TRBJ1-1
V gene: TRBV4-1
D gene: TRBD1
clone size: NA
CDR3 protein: CASSQVDRGITEAFF
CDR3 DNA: TGCGCCAGCAGCCAAGTTGACAGGGGGATCACTGAAGCTTTCTTT

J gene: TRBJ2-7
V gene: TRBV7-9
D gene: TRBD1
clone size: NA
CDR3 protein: CASSLMGQGHEQYF
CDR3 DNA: TGTGCCAGCAGCTTAATGGGACAGGGACACGAGCAGTACTTC

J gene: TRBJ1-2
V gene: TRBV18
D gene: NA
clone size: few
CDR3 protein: CASSPLGTGAPQTTYGYTF
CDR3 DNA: TGTGCCAGCTCACCGTTAGGGACGGGAGCCCCCCAGACAACCTATGGCTACACCTTC

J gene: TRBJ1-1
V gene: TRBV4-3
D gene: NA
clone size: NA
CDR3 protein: CASSQDRVWGTETEAFF
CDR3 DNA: TGCGCCAGCAGCCAAGATAGGGTTTGGGGAACGGAGACTGAAGCTTTCTTT

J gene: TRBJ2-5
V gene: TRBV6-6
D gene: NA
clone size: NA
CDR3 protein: CASSYSGSQETQYF
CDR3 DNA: TGTGCCAGCAGTTATTCGGGCAGCCAAGAGACCCAGTACTTC

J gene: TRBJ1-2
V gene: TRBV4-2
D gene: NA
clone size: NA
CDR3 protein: CASSQDGHVYGYTF
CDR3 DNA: TGTGCCAGCAGCCAAGATGGACATGTCTATGGCTACACCTTC

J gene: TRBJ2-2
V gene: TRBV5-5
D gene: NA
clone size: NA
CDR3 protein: CATSFLNTGELFF
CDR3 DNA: TGTGCCACTTCTTTTTTAAACACCGGGGAGCTGTTTTTT

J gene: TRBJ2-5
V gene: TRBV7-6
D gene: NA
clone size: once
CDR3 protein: CASSRQGLDLQETQYF
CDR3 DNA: TGTGCCAGCAGCCGCCAAGGACTGGATTTACAAGAGACCCAGTACTTC

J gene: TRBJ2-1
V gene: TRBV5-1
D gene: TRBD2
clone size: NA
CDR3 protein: CASSREGVWEQFF
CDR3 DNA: TGCGCCAGCAGCCGGGAGGGGGTGTGGGAGCAGTTCTTC